This is a list of T cell receptor beta chains from one sample in a study of OX40 agonist ivuxolimab in advanced cancers. Method: immunoSEQ multiplex PCR; TCRdb's copy keeps in-frame clones and lacks some. Of roughly 42,000 clones detected, about 89% appear once; the ten largest clones hold 13%. This sample comprised CD4+ or CD8+ T cells sorted from blood, obtained in a trial of the OX40 agonist ivuxolimab. The receptor set was obtained from an adult with an advanced solid tumor such as melanoma, head and neck, liver or kidney cancer. Both conserved end residues are part of each CDR3. Each record gives: V gene, clone size, J gene, CDR3 protein. Size is omitted from some rows. Given values are once, few, many or a class for expanded clones.

>TRBV28|.|TRBJ2-7
CASSPDSGGGRIREQYF
>TRBV4-3|.|TRBJ2-7
CASSQDISLIYEQYF
>TRBV4-2|.|TRBJ2-1
CASSQDSSSYNEQFF
>TRBV7-7|.|TRBJ2-2
CASSPGSLRTGELFF
>TRBV9|.|TRBJ2-7
CASSVGSGGQGLDEQYF
>TRBV5-1|.|TRBJ2-2
CASSPGGGELFF
>TRBV13|.|TRBJ1-5
CASSHGDSNQPQHF
>TRBV7-9|.|TRBJ1-3
CASIWGGVNSGNTIYF
>TRBV9|.|TRBJ1-3
CASSGGGGAGNTIYF
>TRBV6-5|.|TRBJ1-4
CASSFDTYEKLFF
>TRBV6-5|few|TRBJ2-1
CASMESGGPNEQFF
>TRBV29-1|.|TRBJ1-2
CSVEVGGYTF
>TRBV15|.|TRBJ2-5
CATSGNLPGHGSGAQYF
>TRBV6-1|.|TRBJ1-1
CASSPLNTEAFF
>TRBV7-9|.|TRBJ2-1
CASSHGGRGNYNEQFF
>TRBV7-9|.|TRBJ2-5
CASSFYGGTDQETQYF
>TRBV10-3|.|TRBJ1-2
CAISESIGDRSYGYTF
>TRBV13|.|TRBJ1-2
CASSLSPGGVYGYTF
>TRBV19|.|TRBJ2-4
CASKSGLENIQYF
>TRBV7-3|.|TRBJ2-2
CASSLGITGELFF
>TRBV9|.|TRBJ1-1
CASSAPGGSLPNTEAFF
>TRBV6-5|large|TRBJ1-2
CASSSQGADGYTF
>TRBV9|.|TRBJ2-2
CASSAHHRGNTGELFF
>TRBV11-2|once|TRBJ2-7
CASSPIWTASYEQYF